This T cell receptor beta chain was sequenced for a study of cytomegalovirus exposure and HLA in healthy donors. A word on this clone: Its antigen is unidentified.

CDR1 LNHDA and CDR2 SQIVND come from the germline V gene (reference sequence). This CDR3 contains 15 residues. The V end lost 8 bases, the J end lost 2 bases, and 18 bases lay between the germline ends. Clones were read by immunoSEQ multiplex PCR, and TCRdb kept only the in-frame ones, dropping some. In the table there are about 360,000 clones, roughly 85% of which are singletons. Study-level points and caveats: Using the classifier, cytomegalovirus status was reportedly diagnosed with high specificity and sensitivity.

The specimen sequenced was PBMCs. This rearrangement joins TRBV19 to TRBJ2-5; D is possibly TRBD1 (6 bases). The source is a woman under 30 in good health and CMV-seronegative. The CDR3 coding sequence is TGTGCCAGTCCAAACCGGGACACTGGACAAGAGACCCAGTACTTC. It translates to CASPNRDTGQETQYF.